Below, 15 T cell receptor beta chains from the same sample are listed, as sequenced in a study of shared clonotypes between healthy human individuals. TCRdb keeps only in-frame clones here, not all; method: immunoSEQ multiplex PCR. The sample lists millions of clones; more than 80% were seen once. The sequenced sample was naive CD4+ T cells from PBMCs. Noted subset: CD45RA+ positively selected. The origin of the receptors is a man aged 18 to 30 in good health. Some clones in this sample may be carry-over from other donors' samples.

Remarks on this clone: One end of the junction varies from germline; a read error may be responsible. The chain combines TRBV7-6 with TRBJ2-1; D may be TRBD2 (5 bases). CDR1 is SGHVS, CDR2 FNYEAQ, per germline. This CDR3 contains 13 residues. In DNA form, the CDR3 reads TGTGCCAGCAGCTTAAATCTGTTGGAGGCCCCGGTCTTC. Translation: CASSLNLLEAPVF.

V usage is TRBV6-1 and J usage is TRBJ2-7; the D call may be TRBD1 or TRBD2 (5 bases each). The length of the CDR3 is 15 residues. Germline lookup yields CDR1 MNHNS and CDR2 SASEGT. V was clipped by 5 bases and J by 2 bases, with 16 bases between them. This CDR3 reads CASSTGTTTAYEQYF. The CDR3, as DNA: TGTGCCAGCAGTACCGGGACGACAACGGCCTACGAGCAGTACTTC.

The chain combines TRBV10-2 with TRBJ1-4; D not resolved. The CDR3 is 14 amino acids. Germline V CDR1 and CDR2: WSHSY, SAAADI. V was cut by 8 bases and J by 3 bases, with 13 bases left in between. CDR3 sequence reads: CASFNTASNEKLFF. The CDR3 nucleotides are TGCGCCAGCTTTAACACCGCGTCTAATGAAAAACTGTTTTTT.

The chain uses TRBV7-9 and TRBJ1-1, with D perhaps matching TRBD1 (5 bases). The CDR3 loop spans 14 amino acids. Germline assignment: CDR1 SEHNR and CDR2 FQNEAQ (reference sequence). V lost 0 bases and J 10 bases, leaving 15 bases between the germline ends. CDR3 sequence reads: CASSLATGGLLAFF. The DNA of the CDR3 is TGTGCCAGCAGCTTAGCGACGGGGGGACTCCTAGCTTTCTTT.

The V and J genes are TRBV28 and TRBJ2-1, with TRBD2 identical over 8 bases. Germline values: CDR1 MDHEN, CDR2 SYDVKM. J gave up 4 bases and V 6 bases, and 5 bases lay outside the gene matches. The CDR3 spans 14 residues. CDR3 region: CASRVSGKYNEQFF. The CDR3 DNA is TGTGCCAGCAGGGTTAGCGGGAAGTACAATGAGCAGTTCTTC.

The chain carries TRBV7-2 and TRBJ2-7; D unresolved. Germline lookup yields CDR1 SGHTA and CDR2 FQGNSA. Trimming shortened V by 2 bases and J by 4 bases, and 12 bases separated the two germline ends. The CDR3 runs 14 residues. The CDR3 loop is CASSLLGVLYEQYF. The CDR3 DNA sequence: TGTGCCAGCAGCTTACTTGGAGTCCTATACGAGCAGTACTTC.

V and J are TRBV5-1 and TRBJ1-1, with unresolved D. Germline values: CDR1 SGHRS, CDR2 YFSETQ. Between the trimmed V and J ends, which lost 6 bases and 1 base, there was a span of 10 bases. This CDR3 contains 13 residues. CDR3 amino acids: CASTPSQNTEAFF. CDR3 DNA: TGCGCCAGCACCCCCTCCCAGAACACTGAAGCTTTCTTT.

V gene TRBV27 combines with J gene TRBJ2-1, with D perhaps TRBD1 (5 bases). This CDR3 has 15 amino acids. Germline V gene lookup returns CDR1 MNHEY and CDR2 SMNVEV (reference sequence). V shed 2 bases and J shed 3 bases, with 11 bases lying between them. CDR3 sequence: CASSLRQRVYNEQFF. CDR3 DNA sequence: TGTGCCAGCAGTTTACGACAGAGAGTCTACAATGAGCAGTTCTTC.

This chain connects TRBV10-3 to TRBJ2-3; 12 bases are a match to TRBD2. J lost 1 base, V lost 6 bases, and 5 bases had no gene match. This CDR3 has 16 residues. Per the germline V gene, CDR1 is ENHRY and CDR2 is SYGVKD. In DNA, the CDR3 is TGTGCCATCAGAAAGACTAGCGGGAGTGGCACAGATACGCAGTATTTT. Translated: CAIRKTSGSGTDTQYF.

This chain links TRBV18 with TRBJ1-4; D perhaps matches TRBD1 (5 bases). The CDR3 covers 13 residues. Germline loops: CDR1 KGHSH, CDR2 LQKENI. V lost 8 bases and J lost 8, with 15 bases in between. The CDR3 nucleotides read TGTGCCAGCGGTGGGTCCCGGACAGAAAAACTGTTTTTT. Residues: CASGGSRTEKLFF. Variable domain in full (rest from reference TRBV18 and TRBJ1-4): NAGVMQNPRHLVRRRGQEARLRCSPMKGHSHVYWYRQLPEEGLKFMVYLQKENIIDESGMPKERFSAEFPKEGPSILRIQQVVRGDSAAYFCASGGSRTEKLFFGSGTQLSVL.

Turning to this clone: Other DNA sequences within the sample encode an identical CDR3. The V gene is TRBV5-1, the J gene TRBJ2-1; 10 bases align to TRBD2. CDR1 is SGHRS, CDR2 YFSETQ, per germline. Unmatched junction bases numbered 5, after V lost 5 bases and J lost 0 bases. The CDR3 sequence is 16 residues long. DNA of the CDR3: TGCGCCAGCAGGAAGGCTAGCGGGAGCTCCTACAATGAGCAGTTCTTC. Amino acids: CASRKASGSSYNEQFF.

The rearrangement links TRBV6-5 to TRBJ2-1, with TRBD2 as a possible D gene (5 bases). V dropped 7 bases and J dropped 4 bases, with 14 bases sitting between them. The V gene's germline CDR1 is MNHEY and CDR2 SVGAGI. This CDR3 is 14 amino acids long. CDR3 nucleotides: TGTGCCAGCACCCCGGGGAAGCTTTACAATGAGCAGTTCTTC. It encodes CASTPGKLYNEQFF.

This chain joins TRBV7-2 and TRBJ2-3; D unresolved. The CDR3 is 14 amino acids. Germline V gene sequence: CDR1 SGHTA, CDR2 FQGNSA. V lost 0 bases and J 3 bases, leaving 7 bases between the germline ends. CDR3: CASSLAAQTDTQYF. The CDR3 DNA reads as TGTGCCAGCAGCTTAGCGGCCCAAACAGATACGCAGTATTTT.

The chain employs TRBV5-6 and TRBJ2-2; D remains ambiguous. V lost 2 bases to trimming and J lost 0 bases, with 8 bases between them. The CDR3 has 15 amino acids. CDR1 and CDR2 (germline): SGHDT, YYEEEE. The CDR3: CASSFRTTNTGELFF. The CDR3 DNA follows: TGTGCCAGCAGCTTTAGGACGACGAACACCGGGGAGCTGTTTTTT.

The sample holds one count of this clone. This sequence joins TRBV2 and TRBJ2-7; 10 bases align to TRBD2. Germline V gene lookup returns CDR1 SNHLY and CDR2 FYNNEI. The CDR3 is 14 amino acids. J gave up 7 bases and V 8 bases, and 11 bases lay outside the gene matches. CDR3 in DNA: TGTGCCAGCTACCGGACTAGCGGAGCGGGGGAGCAGTACTTC. It translates to CASYRTSGAGEQYF.